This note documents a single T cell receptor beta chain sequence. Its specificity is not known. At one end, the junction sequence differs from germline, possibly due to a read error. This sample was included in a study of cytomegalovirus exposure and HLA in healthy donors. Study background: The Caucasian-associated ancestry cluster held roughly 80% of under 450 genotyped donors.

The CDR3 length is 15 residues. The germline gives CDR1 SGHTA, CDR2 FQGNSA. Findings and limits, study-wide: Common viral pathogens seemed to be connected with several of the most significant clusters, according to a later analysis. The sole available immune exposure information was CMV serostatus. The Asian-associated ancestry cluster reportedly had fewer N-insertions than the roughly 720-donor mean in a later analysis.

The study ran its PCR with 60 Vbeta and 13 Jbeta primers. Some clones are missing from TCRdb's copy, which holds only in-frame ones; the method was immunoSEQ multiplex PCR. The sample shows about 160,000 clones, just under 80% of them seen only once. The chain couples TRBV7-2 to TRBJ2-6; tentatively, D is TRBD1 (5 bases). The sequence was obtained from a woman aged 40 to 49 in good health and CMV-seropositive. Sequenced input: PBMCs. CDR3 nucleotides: TGTGCCAGCAGTAAACAGCGCTCTGGGGCCAACGGCCTGACTTTC. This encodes CASSKQRSGANGLTF.